The TCR beta chain under discussion was sequenced for a study of control samples from healthy donors and cancer patients. The repertoire was sequenced with immunoSEQ multiplex PCR; TCRdb's copy has only in-frame clones and lacks some. This sample yields about 120,000 clones, of which about 90% are seen a single time; 2.1% belongs to the top ten. Germline CDR1 and CDR2: MDHEN and SYDVKM. This CDR3 comprises 14 residues. V lost 2 bases and J lost 1, with 6 bases in between. Comment on this clone: Distinct nucleotide sequences in the sample also encode this CDR3.

The chain recombines TRBV28 with TRBJ1-5; D remains ambiguous. The sequencing sample was made of blood. This sequence was found in a woman aged 45-59 years in good health. CDR3 protein: CASSLAGSNQPQHF. DNA for the CDR3: TGTGCCAGCAGTTTAGCAGGCAGCAATCAGCCCCAGCATTTT.